This T cell receptor beta chain was retrieved from a study of cytomegalovirus exposure and HLA in healthy donors (dated by TCRdb to 2015 to 2018). Notes on the research overall: An earlier analysis of fewer than 750 of the donors reported 250 to 300 Gb of sequence data and 117 million unique TCR beta sequences obtained from around 170 million T cells. An early release covering more than 500 HLA-typed donors comprised 250 to 350 gigabases of sequencing data and around 85 million unique TCR sequences. The genetic ancestry cluster associated with self-reported Caucasian donors included 81% of the 398 genotyped donors. The aim of the study was to test whether cataloging public T cell receptors could identify signatures of past pathogen exposure. Using immunosequencing, the study profiled T cell repertoires from about 620 subjects and related those repertoires to cytomegalovirus serostatus. Along with the roughly 700-subject first cohort, a separate validation cohort of about 110 different subjects was used. High-throughput TCR immunosequencing, statistical association of individual TCRs with disease status, and machine learning were combined to predict cytomegalovirus infection status. In a later analysis, previously published TCR beta repertoires from several hundred donors were re-analyzed and high-resolution HLA genotyping was added so that TCR occurrence patterns could be studied. The later analysis used no new phenotypic data to find candidate immune exposures, relying instead on TCR beta sequences and their occurrence across donors. An earlier analysis of roughly 580 of the donors used high-throughput TCR beta sequencing to judge whether each TCR beta V gene segment behaved as functional or pseudogenic. Alongside the repertoire data, information on donor age, sex, ethnicity and CMV serostatus was compiled. Genome-wide SNP genotypes for about 65% of the 666 donors were used in a later genetic analysis, which treated that subset as a discovery cohort. Every discovery cohort repertoire had been produced on one sequencing platform. Both class I and class II loci were covered by HLA typing, at four-digit resolution. The number of donors typed differed by locus, with about 629-630 for A, B, C, DRB1 and DQB1, more than 500 for DQA1, 600 to 610 for DPA1, and some 440 for DPB1. Roughly five DR-DQ haplotypes were treated as single units for association and clustering because of strong linkage in the cohort. On average, roughly 200,000 unique TCR beta nucleotide sequences were sequenced per donor among more than 350 genotyped donors of the cohort, with approximately 18% of those sequences being non-productive. Study-wide conclusions, independent of this receptor: Because counts were too low, about 15 rarely observed V segments, including chromosome 9 orphons, were left out of the earlier analysis of approximately 500 of the donors. The 87-base-pair reads could not distinguish some IMGT-functional V segments, including TRBV6-2 and TRBV6-3, so those segments were excluded. A total of 150 to 200 TCR beta chains were listed by the study as associated with cytomegalovirus. The presence/absence analyses assumed that sequencing depth was roughly uniform across donors, and that assumption may not be true. A few of the identified cytomegalovirus-associated TCR beta chains were confirmed in vitro to be specific for cytomegalovirus antigens. It was suggested by the authors that the approach could potentially be generalized to other disease states and immunological phenotypes. A further reported finding was that TCR beta sequences accurately predicted the HLA-A and HLA-B alleles for most subjects in the first cohort. A later analysis found that most CMV-associated TCR beta chains appeared HLA-restricted, with HLA associations seemingly driven largely by CMV exposure. A later analysis associated 16,951 TCR beta sequences with specific HLA alleles at a false discovery rate of 0.05. The classifier was reported to diagnose cytomegalovirus status with high specificity and sensitivity in both the original cohort and the validation cohort. In a later analysis, HLA-associated TCR beta chains were found to be more clonally expanded and to have lower generation probabilities than equally common non-associated chains. In a later analysis, several top co-occurrence clusters were reported to appear linked to parvovirus B19, influenza, CMV and Epstein-Barr virus. In a later genetic analysis, a missense DCLRE1C variant was associated with V-gene and J-gene trimming of TCR beta chains, and the association was replicated in an independent cohort. In a later analysis, TCR association rates were found to vary across HLA loci, with the most associated TCRs seen for DRB1 alleles and the fewest for HLA-C alleles. Strong co-occurrence of HLA alleles, especially DR and DQ, made assigning TCR associations to individual alleles difficult. Only TCR beta chains were sequenced in this cohort, and the absence of alpha or paired-chain data limited detectable features. Correlated functional status among segregating V segments might reflect linkage disequilibrium, but an unknown experimental factor could not be ruled out. For the cohort, immune exposure information was limited to CMV serostatus. While some public TCRs were present in many individuals, most TCR sequences turned up only very rarely across donors. Because HLA typing was missing for some donors at each locus, association tests included only the typed subset. Compared with the approximately 670-donor mean, donors in an Asian-associated ancestry cluster had fewer N-insertions in productive TCRs, according to a later genetic analysis. A cluster of highly shared sequence variants was judged likely to be a technical artifact of the sequencing pipeline. Broadly in line with IMGT annotations, most TCR beta V segments showed up in productive rearrangements about 90% or about 30% of the time in an earlier analysis of several hundred of the donors.

In total, just over 650 healthy bone marrow donors made up the cohort. At the time of sampling, every cohort member was nominally healthy, though immune exposures that went unrecorded were likely present. The donor tested CMV seronegative and was one of the 352 seronegative cohort members. A peripheral blood sample was provided by each donor, and peripheral blood mononuclear cells were used for TCR beta sequencing. The Qiagen DNeasy Blood Extraction Kit was used to extract genomic DNA from the blood cell samples. Library creation used the immunoSEQ multiplex PCR assay. A mixture of 60 forward primers for TCR Vbeta segments and 13 reverse primers for TCR Jbeta segments was used in the multiplex PCR. Amplification of the CDR3 region of rearranged TCR beta genes was performed with a multiplex PCR assay on genomic DNA. The Illumina HiSeq System was used to sequence the amplified TCR beta libraries as 87-base-pair reads. In the authors' own workflow: Across the 640 or so repertoires, a later analysis counted about 81 million unique TCR beta chains, some 11 million of which were shared by at least two donors. Raw reads were error-corrected and collapsed into unique sequences with a nearest-neighbor algorithm that merged closely related sequences to remove PCR and sequencing errors. To assign V, D and J gene segments, CDR3 sequences were aligned to IMGT reference sequences. For a sequence to be retained, a match of at least six nucleotides to both a V gene segment and a J gene segment was required. Rearrangements were called productive when the CDR3 lacked stop codons and stayed in frame with V and J; all others were non-productive. CDR3 was defined by IMGT convention, running from the second conserved V-encoded cysteine to the conserved J-encoded phenylalanine. The earlier analysis of 550 to 650 of the donors excluded any sequence lacking an unambiguous match to a single V gene segment. An earlier analysis of 450 to 650 of the donors called V segments functional above 56.7% productive rearrangements and segregating when the between-donor standard deviation exceeded 5%. A statistical classification framework was developed to diagnose cytomegalovirus status using the catalog of TCR beta chain sequences. In a later analysis, V and J genes were assigned by comparing TCR nucleotide sequences against IMGT/GENE-DB human TR gene sequences. In a later analysis, CDR3 sequences and most-parsimonious VDJ recombination scenarios were assigned using the TCRdist pipeline. In a later analysis, every TCR beta chain was defined by the combination of its CDR3 amino acid sequence and its V-gene family, and reads without a unique V-gene family were dropped. In a later analysis, fewer than 600 highly shared, low-generation-probability nucleotide sequences were removed to address suspected cross-contamination and a sequencing artifact. In a later analysis, a clonal expansion index was calculated for each public chain from normalized within-repertoire ranks of inferred template counts. A later analysis computed generation probabilities with a VDJ recombination model fitted to out-of-frame rearrangements, and checked the results against IGoR. Hypergeometric tests were used in a later analysis to score TCR-TCR, TCR-HLA and TCR-CMV co-occurrence, with a repertoire-size bias correction applied to the TCR pairs. To estimate false discovery rates, a later analysis permuted the HLA or CMV assignments 20 times. In a later analysis, co-occurring TCRs were grouped using DBSCAN, and TCRdist sequence similarity was added for clustering within HLA-allele-positive subsets. Co-occurrence clustering excluded repertoires with fewer than 30,000 or more than 120,000 public chains, plus five with anomalous nucleotide sharing. TCRdb holds this immuneACCESS table with in-frame rearrangements only. Some clones are missing; in checked studies, unresolved V genes explain under half, and the rest has no known cause. V, J and clone size are taken as reported in that table, and D and trimming were inferred from the DNA itself. The sample table contains more than 200,000 clones; only one count was recorded for 60% to 80% of them. The ten largest clones add up to around 1.8% of the sample.

The CDR3 goes from the cysteine to the phenylalanine over 14 residues. Only the CDR3 DNA stays, 42 bases, in frame from base 1. CDR1 and CDR2 are read off the germline V gene as SNHLY and FYNNEI. The junction shows trimming of 3 bases on V and 7 bases on J, and the gene matches do not reach 6 bases of it. Notes on this clone: No cognate antigen has been identified for it. Base-call qualities are not available, and no considerably larger clone is one nucleotide away.

The V and J genes are TRBV2 and TRBJ1-5, with 7 bases in between that match TRBD1. The sequence was collected from a young man in good health and CMV-seronegative. Sequencing was performed on PBMCs. The CDR3 sequence is CASSETGREQPQHF. The DNA is as follows: TGTGCCAGCAGTGAGACAGGGCGGGAACAGCCCCAGCATTTT. The variable domain in full, with residues beyond the CDR3 obtained from the reference TRBV2 and TRBJ1-5 genes, is EPEVTQTPSHQVTQMGQEVILRCVPISNHLYFYWYRQILGQKVEFLVSFYNNEISEKSEIFDDQFSVERPDGSNFTLKIRSTKLEDSAMYFCASSETGREQPQHFGDGTRLSIL.